What follows are 25 T cell receptor beta chains derived from one specimen sequenced in a study of shared clonotypes between healthy human individuals. The protocol was immunoSEQ multiplex PCR, while the TCRdb copy is restricted to in-frame clones and leaves out a portion. The sample holds some 630,000 clones, about 96% seen once. Naive CD8 cells were CD45RO-negative, positively selected for CCR7, excluding terminally differentiated effector memory CD45RA+ cells. The sequenced sample was naive CD8+ T cells sorted from blood. The source is a woman aged 25 to 39 in good health.

The rearrangement joins TRBV5-4 to TRBJ2-1; possibly TRBD1 for D (5 bases). Germline CDR1 is SGHNT and CDR2 is YYREEE (reference sequence). This CDR3 contains 13 residues. V lost 3 bases, J lost 5 bases, and 9 bases lay in between. The CDR3 sequence is CASSYGHDNEQFF. For the CDR3, the DNA is TGTGCCAGCAGCTACGGACACGACAATGAGCAGTTCTTC.

In its sample, this clone was seen once. This chain links TRBV5-4 with TRBJ2-7, with 7 bases matching TRBD2. CDR1 and CDR2 (germline): SGHNT, YYREEE (reference sequence). The V gene end was trimmed by 0 bases and the J gene end by 3 bases; junction bases not matched to a gene: 9. The CDR3 loop spans 16 amino acids. DNA for the CDR3: TGTGCCAGCAGCTTGGACGCAGCGGGAATCAGCTACGAGCAGTACTTC. It is translated as CASSLDAAGISYEQYF.

The chain links TRBV4-1 to TRBJ1-1; perhaps TRBD1 as D (5 bases). This CDR3 is 15 amino acids long. The V and J ends lost 4 bases and 4 bases respectively, with 16 bases between them. Germline V gene data show CDR1 as MGHRA and CDR2 as YSYEKL. CDR3 protein: CASSPGAAGGTEAFF. The DNA for the CDR3 is TGCGCCAGCAGCCCCGGCGCAGCTGGGGGCACTGAAGCTTTCTTT.

V is TRBV4-1 and J is TRBJ2-2; TRBD1 matches 10 bases. J lost 5 bases, V lost 5 bases, and 14 bases had no gene match. Germline lookup yields CDR1 MGHRA and CDR2 YSYEKL. The length of the CDR3 is 18 residues. CDR3 residues: CASSERQLRQGATGELFF. In DNA, the CDR3 is TGCGCCAGCAGCGAACGCCAGTTAAGACAGGGGGCAACCGGGGAGCTGTTTTTT.

This rearrangement joins TRBV7-9 to TRBJ2-7; D is uncertain. This CDR3 comprises 13 residues. Germline values: CDR1 SEHNR, CDR2 FQNEAQ (reference sequence). Trimming left V 5 bases short and J 6 bases short, with 14 bases between. In DNA form, the CDR3 reads TGTGCCAGCAGCCTCTCTGTTAACAGCGAGCAGTACTTC. Translated, it gives CASSLSVNSEQYF.

V and J are TRBV27 and TRBJ2-1; 7 nucleotides line up with TRBD1. This CDR3 spans 13 amino acids. The germline V gene encodes CDR1 MNHEY and CDR2 SMNVEV (reference sequence). The V gene end was trimmed by 6 bases and the J gene end by 7 bases; junction bases not matched to a gene: 6. The CDR3 region is CASSLTGRNEQFF. CDR3 bases: TGTGCCAGCAGCCTGACAGGGCGGAATGAGCAGTTCTTC.

The chain couples TRBV6-5 to TRBJ2-7; TRBD2 is a possible D gene (6 bases). CDR1 and CDR2 (germline): MNHEY, SVGAGI. The CDR3 sequence is 13 residues long. The V end lost 9 bases, the J end lost 6 bases, and 18 bases lay between the germline ends. This chain's CDR3 is CASGPGLGGEQYF. CDR3 bases: TGTGCCAGTGGGCCGGGTTTGGGAGGCGAGCAGTACTTC.

This clone showed up just a few times. The chain combines TRBV30 with TRBJ2-1; 14 bases map to TRBD2. Per germline, CDR1 GTSNPN and CDR2 SVGIG (reference sequence). Trimming at V came to 5 bases and at J to 9 bases, leaving 12 bases not matched to a gene. The CDR3 extends over 16 amino acids. CDR3 in DNA: TGTGCCTGGGATTACGGGACTAGCGGGAGTATGGTTGAGCAGTTCTTC. It is translated as CAWDYGTSGSMVEQFF.

V and J are TRBV10-3 and TRBJ2-2; D is unresolved. CDR1 ENHRY and CDR2 SYGVKD come from the germline V gene. The V end was cut by 7 bases, the J end by 7 bases, with 13 bases between. This CDR3 contains 13 residues. CDR3 in amino acids: CAIMQDLNGELFF. CDR3 DNA sequence: TGTGCCATCATGCAGGACCTCAACGGGGAGCTGTTTTTT.

In nucleotides, the CDR3 is TGTGCCAGCAGTTTAGAGACAGGGAAGACCGACGAGCAGTACTTC. It translates to CASSLETGKTDEQYF. The chain uses TRBV28 and TRBJ2-7; 7 nucleotides align to TRBD1. Germline loops: CDR1 MDHEN, CDR2 SYDVKM. Trimming cost V 2 bases and J 5 bases; bases outside gene matches: 9. The CDR3 totals 15 residues.

The chain uses TRBV29-1 and TRBJ1-2; D is undetermined. V was pared by 6 bases and J by 4 bases, with 15 bases between. Per germline, CDR1 SQVTM and CDR2 ANQGSEA. The CDR3 is made up of 13 amino acids. The CDR3 loop reads CSVPGPRLYGYTF. As DNA, the CDR3 is TGCAGCGTCCCTGGTCCGCGTCTCTATGGCTACACCTTC.

V usage is TRBV6-5 and J usage is TRBJ1-5; the match to TRBD1 covers 8 bases. Germline CDR1 is MNHEY and CDR2 is SVGAGI. The junction had 8 bases not matched to a gene; V was cut back by 6 bases and J by 7 bases. The CDR3 is made up of 14 amino acids. The CDR3: CASSDRGILQPQHF. CDR3 coding DNA: TGTGCCAGCAGCGACAGGGGAATATTACAGCCCCAGCATTTT.

The J gene is TRBJ1-2, the V gene TRBV27, with 8 bases that match TRBD1. This CDR3 has 17 amino acids. The V segment lost 0 bases and the J segment 10 bases; nucleotides outside the gene matches: 16. Germline CDR1 reads MNHEY; CDR2 reads SMNVEV (reference sequence). Here the CDR3 reads CASSLSPGTGFRPAYTF. The CDR3 nucleotides read TGTGCCAGCAGTTTATCCCCCGGGACAGGTTTTCGGCCGGCCTACACCTTC.

The CDR3 reads CASSYSEGPWPQHF. The CDR3 DNA reads TGTGCCAGCAGTTACTCTGAGGGCCCATGGCCCCAGCATTTT. The chain joins TRBV6-5 to TRBJ1-5; D gene ambiguous. The ends were cut back, 0 bases at V and 9 bases at J, with 12 bases in the middle. The CDR3 extends over 14 amino acids. Germline V lookup: CDR1 MNHEY, CDR2 SVGAGI.

The genes are TRBV30 and TRBJ2-1, with D tentatively TRBD1 or TRBD2 (5 bases each). V lost 0 bases and J 7 bases, leaving 28 bases between the germline ends. CDR3 length equals 19 residues. The germline CDR1 and CDR2 sequences are GTSNPN and SVGIG (reference sequence). In DNA form, the CDR3 reads TGTGCCTGGAGTGTACCCCCGGGACGGCTACAGGAGCGATGGAATGAGCAGTTCTTC. It yields the protein CAWSVPPGRLQERWNEQFF.

On this clone itself: In the same sample, other DNA sequences code for this CDR3. The chain couples TRBV7-7 to TRBJ2-3; 9 bases map to TRBD2. This CDR3 is built from 15 residues. Looked up from germline, CDR1 is SSHAT and CDR2 is FNYEAQ (reference sequence). The trim removed 1 base at V and 1 base at J, leaving 0 bases unmatched. The CDR3 sequence is CASSLGLAGTDTQYF. The CDR3 DNA sequence: TGTGCCAGCAGCTTAGGACTAGCGGGCACAGATACGCAGTATTTT.

Points on this clone: This sample also contains other DNA sequences that code for the same CDR3. V usage is TRBV5-1 and J usage is TRBJ2-7; a weak D match, TRBD1 (7 bases). Trimming pared 4 bases from V and 0 bases from J, leaving 11 bases between. The CDR3 sequence is 14 residues long. Per germline, CDR1 SGHRS and CDR2 YFSETQ. The CDR3 loop is CASSRGDSSYEQYF. The CDR3 bases are TGCGCCAGCAGCAGGGGGGACAGCTCCTACGAGCAGTACTTC.

This chain connects TRBV19 to TRBJ2-5, with D perhaps TRBD2 (6 bases). Germline lookup yields CDR1 LNHDA and CDR2 SQIVND (reference sequence). The CDR3 runs to 15 residues. V lost 5 bases and J lost 5, with 18 bases in between. CDR3 region: CASSSGGLPIETQYF. The CDR3 bases are TGTGCCAGTAGTTCCGGGGGACTTCCTATTGAGACCCAGTACTTC.

As to this clone: Other DNA sequences in this specimen translate into the identical CDR3. CDR3 DNA: TGTGCCAGCAGTTTAAGCGGGGTCTCCTACGAGCAGTACTTC. Translation gives CASSLSGVSYEQYF. The V call is TRBV27, the J call TRBJ2-7; 7 positions agree with TRBD2. Germline loops: CDR1 MNHEY, CDR2 SMNVEV (reference sequence). This CDR3 has 14 residues. After removal of 2 bases from V and 0 bases from J, the junction contained 1 base not matched to a gene.

The table lists this clone with a count of one. This chain uses TRBV19 with TRBJ1-5; D is possibly TRBD1 (6 bases). V lost 2 bases to trimming and J lost 1 base, with 15 bases between them. CDR3 length equals 17 residues. Per germline, CDR1 LNHDA and CDR2 SQIVND (reference sequence). CDR3 in DNA: TGTGCCAGTAGTATATCGGGGGGGGCGTTCAGCAATCAGCCCCAGCATTTT. As protein: CASSISGGAFSNQPQHF.

This chain joins TRBV9 and TRBJ1-3; TRBD1 might be the D (5 bases). The CDR3 consists of 15 residues. CDR1 and CDR2 (germline): SGDLS, YYNGEE. The V end was cut by 0 bases, the J end by 8 bases, with 15 bases between. CDR3 nucleotides: TGTGCCAGCAGCGTAGAAGGGGATCCATTGGACACCATATATTTT. This gives the protein CASSVEGDPLDTIYF.

This rearrangement joins TRBV19 to TRBJ2-1; tentative D call: TRBD2 (7 bases). CDR3 size: 15 residues. From germline, CDR1 is LNHDA and CDR2 SQIVND (reference sequence). V was pared by 10 bases and J by 9 bases, with 25 bases between. CDR3 nucleotide sequence: TGTGCCATCCGAGGGGGGGTCCATGATCGCGGTGAGCAGTTCTTC. Translating it yields CAIRGGVHDRGEQFF.

V usage is TRBV4-1 and J usage is TRBJ2-2; possibly TRBD1 or TRBD2 for D (5 bases each). The germline CDR1 and CDR2 sequences are MGHRA and YSYEKL. V was trimmed by 4 bases and J by 9 bases, leaving 15 bases between them. The CDR3 runs 14 residues. CDR3 loop: CASSLRDRSRELFF. CDR3 sequence (DNA): TGCGCCAGCAGCCTCCGGGACCGCAGTAGGGAGCTGTTTTTT.

V gene TRBV6-1 combines with J gene TRBJ2-7; unclear D gene. CDR1 and CDR2 from the germline V gene are MNHNS and SASEGT. V dropped 4 bases and J dropped 6 bases, with 7 bases sitting between them. This CDR3 is 11 amino acids long. CDR3 sequence (DNA): TGTGCCAGCAGTGCCCCTCTCGAGCAGTACTTC. It yields the protein CASSAPLEQYF.

This chain joins TRBV5-5 and TRBJ1-2, with D perhaps matching TRBD1 (5 bases). CDR3 size: 12 residues. The V end lost 7 bases, the J end lost 4 bases, and 11 bases lay between the germline ends. CDR1 SGHKS and CDR2 YYEKEE come from the germline V gene (reference sequence). CDR3 bases: TGTGCCAGCCTCGGGGGGATCTATGGCTACACCTTC. This encodes CASLGGIYGYTF.